Only a few counts were recorded for the clone carrying this T cell receptor (beta chain). Its antigen is not known. The PCR contained 60 Vbeta and 13 Jbeta primers. TCRdb's table, derived via immunoSEQ multiplex PCR, lists solely in-frame clones and lacks some. The profile shows over 90,000 clones, 65% to 85% of them singletons. The sample belongs to a study of cytomegalovirus exposure and HLA in healthy donors. Whole-study findings and limits: In a later analysis, a missense DCLRE1C variant was linked to TCR beta V- and J-gene trimming.

This receptor was identified in a man aged 40-49 years in good health and CMV-seropositive. Source material: PBMCs.

CDR3 DNA sequence: TGTGCCAGCAGCTTTGTTGCGGGAGTAGAGACCCAGTACTTC. Amino acids: CASSFVAGVETQYF. V gene TRBV7-9 combines with J gene TRBJ2-5; 7 positions match TRBD2. V gave up 3 bases and J gave up 4 bases; unmatched junction bases: 5. Germline V CDR1 and CDR2: SEHNR, FQNEAQ (reference sequence). The CDR3 runs to 14 residues.